This T cell receptor beta chain was recovered during a study of T-cell memory formation after mild COVID-19. On the study more broadly: For the most part, TCR clusters were specific to one donor. Broader study findings: CD4+ clones that contracted lay mainly in CM and EM; CD8+ ones lay in EMRA. Clones shrinking between day 15 and 85 showed a balanced CD4/CD8 split, and those that grew later tilted toward CD4+.

This clonotype was observed a few times. The antigen remains undetermined. Each CDR3 protein is one row after TCRdb ran MiXCR on the 5' RACE reads. Of hundreds of thousands of distinct CDR3 sequences detected, over 15% appear once; the ten largest clones hold around a fifth. The J segment lost 5 bases and the V segment lost 4 bases, leaving 3 bases of the junction unmatched. The CDR3 consists of 13 residues. Germline CDR1 and CDR2: SGHVS and FNYEAQ. What was sequenced was PBMCs or a T cell subset sorted from them (not recorded which). The source is a man between 18 and 35 years old who had mild COVID-19 (a few samples of this study predate the infection). Cell type and time point are not known. The J gene is TRBJ2-7, the V gene TRBV7-6, with 9 nucleotides matching TRBD1. This CDR3 reads CASSWGQGNEQYF. The CDR3 DNA follows: TGTGCCAGCAGCTGGGGACAGGGAAACGAGCAGTACTTC.